This TCR beta chain was obtained from a study of metastatic and nonmetastatic thyroid tumors. Study-level background: Malignant thyroid and benign thyroid patients provided blood and tumor or nodule tissue whose repertoires were compared.

A remark on this clone: Its specificity is not known.

Germline V CDR1 and CDR2: SGHRS, YFSETQ. J lost 7 bases, V lost 4 bases, and 4 bases had no gene match. The CDR3 is made up of 14 amino acids. With MiXCR, TCRdb called clones anew from the PCR reads. The profile shows about 12,000 clones, 20% to 30% of them singletons. Study results and limitations: In blood and tumor, TCR beta diversity was reportedly significantly higher in malignant thyroid tumors than in benign nodules.

Each patient went into thyroid surgery without having received any treatment. The receptor's source is a female donor with papillary thyroid cancer or a benign thyroid nodule (not recorded which). Some clones in this sample may be carry-over from other donors' samples. This chain joins TRBV5-1 and TRBJ2-1; 11 nucleotides line up with TRBD2. Input material: tumor tissue. The CDR3, as DNA: TGCGCCAGCAGCCGTAGCGGGAGGGAAAATGAGCAGTTCTTC. Amino acid sequence: CASSRSGRENEQFF.